This T cell receptor beta chain was sequenced during a study of control samples from healthy donors and cancer patients. Profiled with immunoSEQ multiplex PCR; TCRdb holds only in-frame clones, not every one. The sample lists about 160,000 clones; over 85% were seen once. From germline, CDR1 is LGHDT and CDR2 YNNKEL (reference sequence). Trimming took off 7 bases at V and 0 bases at J, with 13 bases between the two ends. The CDR3 runs 14 residues. The sequenced sample was blood. The source of this sequence is a man between 25 and 39 years old in good health. The genes are TRBV3-1 (or the pseudogene TRBV3-2) and TRBJ2-7; no reliable D call. CDR3 protein: CASKFSRYSYEQYF. The CDR3 bases are TGTGCCAGCAAATTTAGCCGATACTCCTACGAGCAGTACTTC.